This record concerns one T cell receptor (beta chain) sequence. Its antigen is not known. This specimen belongs to a study of CD8+ T cells in alopecia areata. Extracted from the samples, RNA was reverse transcribed into cDNA to serve as the sequencing template. Clones were sequenced by immunoSEQ multiplex PCR, and TCRdb holds only the in-frame ones, with some missing. The sample includes about 110,000 clones, 84% seen only once; the top ten take 20% to 25%. Broader study findings: Lesional scalp, especially alopecia totalis/universalis, showed higher clonality than normal scalp.

The CDR3 runs 17 residues. Germline CDR1 and CDR2: SGHRS and YFSETQ. Unmatched junction bases numbered 6, after V lost 0 bases and J lost 7 bases. The treatment denotes: oral pan-JAK inhibitor, 5-10 mg twice daily. Starting from PBMCs, sorting isolated CD4+ and CD8+ T cells. The TCR sequence derives from a human donor with alopecia areata. Source: CD8+ T cells sorted from blood, taken at week 24, from a patient treated with tofacitinib. The chain couples TRBV5-1 to TRBJ2-1; 14 bases line up with TRBD2. For the CDR3, the DNA is TGCGCCAGCAGCTTGGAGGGGACTAGCGGGGGCTGGAATGAGCAGTTCTTC. It translates to CASSLEGTSGGWNEQFF.